One sample yielded the 14 T cell receptor beta chains listed below, sequenced in a study of blood T cell repertoires in COVID-19. Profiling relied on immunoSEQ multiplex PCR, and the TCRdb table lists in-frame clones only, not all of them. The sample lists some 360,000 clones, roughly nine tenths occurring once. Sequencing used peripheral blood. The receptors were sampled from a woman aged 55-69 years with COVID-19, enrolled during active disease.

The chain recombines TRBV7-2 with TRBJ1-1; the match to TRBD1 covers 7 bases. The CDR3 extends over 13 amino acids. Trimming cost V 9 bases and J 6 bases; bases outside gene matches: 10. CDR1 is SGHTA and CDR2 is FQGNSA in the germline V gene. This CDR3 is CASQDQGVSEAFF. CDR3 in DNA: TGTGCCAGTCAAGATCAGGGGGTGTCTGAAGCTTTCTTT.

This chain connects TRBV6-6 to TRBJ1-3; 7 bases are shared with TRBD1. The CDR3 loop spans 14 amino acids. V shed 7 bases, J shed 2 bases, and the junction held 5 bases outside the gene matches. Germline assignment: CDR1 MNHNY and CDR2 SVGAGI (reference sequence). The CDR3 bases are TGTGCCAGCAAAAAGACAGGGACTGGAAACACCATATATTTT. Translation gives CASKKTGTGNTIYF.

The rearrangement links TRBV14 to TRBJ1-6, with TRBD1 as a possible D gene (6 bases). CDR1 is SGHDN and CDR2 is FVKESK in the germline V gene. Trimming pared 0 bases from V and 7 bases from J, leaving 10 bases between. The CDR3 consists of 15 residues. The CDR3 region has the DNA TGTGCCAGCAGCCAAGATGGCAGGGGCAATTCACCCCTCCACTTT. This translates into CASSQDGRGNSPLHF.

V and J are TRBV10-3 and TRBJ2-7; D uncertain. The CDR3 contains 11 residues. V lost 10 bases to trimming and J lost 2 bases, with 9 bases between them. Germline assignment: CDR1 ENHRY and CDR2 SYGVKD. CDR3 protein: CATGSTYEQYF. The DNA for the CDR3 is TGTGCCACCGGGTCTACCTACGAGCAGTACTTC.

The chain joins TRBV4-2 to TRBJ2-5; TRBD2 matches at 7 bases. V dropped 4 bases and J dropped 5; count of bases not matched to a gene: 10. The CDR3 has 15 amino acids. Germline CDR1 is LGHNA and CDR2 is YNFKEQ. DNA of the CDR3: TGTGCCAGCAGCCGAGTCACGGGGGGAGAGGAGACCCAGTACTTC. It is translated as CASSRVTGGEETQYF.

This clone was seen a few times. The rearrangement joins TRBV3-1 (or the pseudogene TRBV3-2) to TRBJ1-5; D gene ambiguous. The CDR3 loop spans 14 amino acids. CDR1 is LGHDT and CDR2 is YNNKEL in the germline V gene (reference sequence). Trimming took off 0 bases at V and 4 bases at J, with 7 bases between the two ends. The CDR3 region has the DNA TGTGCCAGCAGCCAAGATAGCCGGAATCAGCCCCAGCATTTT. Residues: CASSQDSRNQPQHF.

V and J are TRBV11-3 and TRBJ2-6; TRBD1 agrees at 11 bases. V shed 5 bases and J 4 bases; nucleotides not matched to a gene: 7. The CDR3 consists of 17 residues. Germline V gene data show CDR1 as SGHNT and CDR2 as YENEEA. CDR3 in DNA: TGTGCCAGCAGCGCCGGACAGGGGGCGGGAGGGGCCAACGTCCTGACTTTC. It translates to CASSAGQGAGGANVLTF.

The CDR3 DNA reads as TGTGCCAGCAGCCCAACAGGGATGAACACTGAAGCTTTCTTT. Amino acids: CASSPTGMNTEAFF. The rearrangement links TRBV7-2 to TRBJ1-1; D perhaps matches TRBD1 (6 bases). This CDR3 has 14 residues. The V gene's germline CDR1 is SGHTA and CDR2 FQGNSA. Trimming took off 5 bases at V and 0 bases at J, with 10 bases between the two ends.

CDR3 nucleotide sequence: TGTGCCAGCGGACTAACCTACGAGCAGTACTTC. Translating gives CASGLTYEQYF. This chain joins TRBV11-2 and TRBJ2-7; perhaps TRBD2 as D (6 bases). CDR3 size: 11 residues. Trimming left V 8 bases short and J 2 bases short, with 7 bases between. Germline V lookup: CDR1 SGHAT, CDR2 FQNNGV.

V is TRBV14 and J is TRBJ2-6; D may be TRBD1 (6 bases). The CDR3 length is 18 residues. Germline-derived CDR1 and CDR2 are SGHDN and FVKESK. Trimming removed 5 bases at V and 4 bases at J, with 21 bases between. The DNA of the CDR3 is TGTGCCAGCAGCGACGGACAGCCCGCCGTTCCAGGGGCCAACGTCCTGACTTTC. Protein sequence: CASSDGQPAVPGANVLTF.

The chain employs TRBV14 and TRBJ2-1, with 8 bases aligning to TRBD2. This CDR3 spans 16 amino acids. Germline values: CDR1 SGHDN, CDR2 FVKESK. J lost 8 bases, V lost 1 base, and 10 bases had no gene match. Here the CDR3 DNA reads TGTGCCAGCAGCCAAGGGCGGGGGGCCTGGCGGGATGAGCAGTTCTTC. Amino acid sequence: CASSQGRGAWRDEQFF.

The chain combines TRBV6-5 with TRBJ2-3; 10 bases agree with TRBD1. CDR3 length equals 14 residues. Trimming at V came to 7 bases and at J to 8 bases, leaving 9 bases not matched to a gene. The germline CDR1 and CDR2 sequences are MNHEY and SVGAGI. CDR3 in DNA: TGTGCCAGCACCCCCGGACAGGGGGGGGGTACGCAGTATTTT. This gives the protein CASTPGQGGGTQYF.

This clone has a single count. The CDR3, as DNA: TGTGCCAGCAGACCTGGACAGCGAGCTGGGGCCAACGTCCTGACTTTC. This gives the protein CASRPGQRAGANVLTF. V gene TRBV28 combines with J gene TRBJ2-6, with D perhaps matching TRBD1 (6 bases). Trimming took 6 bases from V and 2 from J, leaving 14 bases between them. Looked up from germline, CDR1 is MDHEN and CDR2 is SYDVKM. There are 16 residues in the CDR3.

This chain connects TRBV9 to TRBJ2-3; 11 nucleotides match TRBD2. Germline lookup yields CDR1 SGDLS and CDR2 YYNGEE. The V segment lost 0 bases and the J segment 6 bases; nucleotides outside the gene matches: 9. This CDR3 has 17 residues. CDR3 nucleotides: TGTGCCAGCAGCGTAGGCCTAGCGGGGGGCCCCGTGGATACGCAGTATTTT. Translated: CASSVGLAGGPVDTQYF.